The rows below give T cell receptor beta chains drawn from one sample of a study of blood T cell repertoires in COVID-19. TCRdb's table, derived via immunoSEQ multiplex PCR, lists solely in-frame clones and lacks some. The sample includes over 200,000 clones, more than 80% seen only once; the top ten take about 7.8%. What was sequenced was peripheral blood. The receptors were gathered from a woman at least 80 years old with COVID-19, enrolled during active disease. Each CDR3 is given with its conserved first and last residue.

V gene	J gene	CDR3 protein
TRBV5-1	TRBJ2-4	CASSADRNIQYF
TRBV6-5	TRBJ1-5	CASTSTGNQPQHF
TRBV11-1	TRBJ2-7	CASSLDIPPLYF
TRBV7-3	TRBJ2-3	CASSPTGGGDTQYF
TRBV10-3	TRBJ1-2	CAMSLSNTGYSGYTF
TRBV27	TRBJ1-4	CASHSGLRGEKLFF
TRBV12-3/TRBV12-4	TRBJ2-5	CASSGQGQETQYF
TRBV7-2	TRBJ2-3	CASSLEASGFDTQYF
TRBV6-5	TRBJ1-1	CASVPWGEGTEAFF
TRBV19	TRBJ2-2	CASSHKTGKSGELFF
TRBV6-6	TRBJ1-1	CASSYSPGVGTEAFF
TRBV5-1	TRBJ2-3	CASSLLGRQDTQYF
TRBV19	TRBJ1-5	CASQGRNQPQHF
TRBV20-1	TRBJ2-5	CSASQGETKTQYF
TRBV6-5	TRBJ1-2	CASRPGTGRNGYTF
TRBV7-2	TRBJ2-3	CSQRGDTDTQYF
TRBV5-1	TRBJ1-1	CASSLAGGMNTEAFF
TRBV7-3	TRBJ2-2	CASSQREIHRGLFF
TRBV13	TRBJ2-3	CASSRQGSPTDTQYF
TRBV18	TRBJ2-7	CASSPATGTGYEQYF
TRBV5-4	TRBJ1-1	CASSVGTPQENTEAFF
TRBV10-3	TRBJ2-1	CAISESKGDEQFF
TRBV5-1	TRBJ2-2	CASSPMTNTGELFF
TRBV2	TRBJ2-5	CASSKLAGEGETQYF
TRBV7-9	TRBJ2-2	CASPSGTGEAGELFF
TRBV19	TRBJ1-5	CASSIEWTGGRSAQHF
TRBV12-3/TRBV12-4	TRBJ2-7	CASSLGRYEQYF
TRBV4-2	TRBJ1-3	CASSQDSRDWFF
TRBV2	TRBJ1-3	CASSERGFAGNTIYF
TRBV19	TRBJ2-2	CASSLGQVNGELFF
TRBV9	TRBJ1-4	CASSVGPPGGPEKLFF
TRBV15	TRBJ1-1	CATSRSLGTPERWAFF
TRBV9	TRBJ1-3	CASSASGNTIYF
TRBV28	TRBJ2-7	CASTGQGRPYEQYF
TRBV4-2	TRBJ2-7	CASSQTGTSGTEQYF
TRBV7-9	TRBJ2-7	CASSSLQGVGEQYF
TRBV14	TRBJ1-2	CASSLVAKWSYGYTF
TRBV6-5	TRBJ1-2	CASSFLRRGEGYTF
TRBV6-5	TRBJ1-6	CASRDVQGAPLHF
TRBV4-1	TRBJ2-3	CASSQESLAGTDTQYF
TRBV5-1	TRBJ2-1	CASSPRGQDNEQFF
TRBV6-2/TRBV6-3	TRBJ2-3	CASSFRPGKRGPHFTHTQYF
TRBV28	TRBJ1-3	CASAKQGSGNTIYF
TRBV2	TRBJ2-7	CATTVGESYEQYF
TRBV5-4	TRBJ2-2	CASSLRGAGGELFF